Sequencing of this T cell receptor (beta chain) was carried out in a study of cytomegalovirus exposure and HLA in healthy donors. Overall study results and limits: Across donors, sequencing depth was assumed by presence/absence analyses to be roughly uniform.

As for the donors, each was a healthy bone marrow donor. With regard to this clone: Its antigen remains unidentified.

It was with 60 Vbeta and 13 Jbeta primers that the PCR ran. Authors' analysis steps: Among the unique TCR beta chains that a later analysis counted, 75 million to 85 million in all, 10 million to 14 million were shared. Sequenced by immunoSEQ multiplex PCR; TCRdb stores in-frame clones only, minus some. Clonal size and the V and J genes are those of that table, whereas D and trimming came from the DNA. Of around 190,000 clones listed, about 77% were seen once; the top ten hold over 4%. There are 13 residues in the CDR3. V was clipped by 0 bases and J by 10 bases, with 11 bases between them. Germline-derived CDR1 and CDR2 are SGHDT and YYEEEE.

V usage is TRBV5-6 and J usage is TRBJ2-1; D perhaps matches TRBD2 (6 bases). The origin of this receptor is a man aged 25-45 years in good health and CMV-seropositive. The sample consisted of PBMCs. The CDR3, as DNA: TGTGCCAGCAGCTTGGCGGGACTCGTCGAGCAGTTCTTC. Translating gives CASSLAGLVEQFF.